This TCR beta chain came from a study of T cell responses to AZD1222 COVID-19 vaccine. Overall study results and limits: Recipients of AZD1222 seropositive at baseline numbered only 5 to 7.

This CDR3 is built from 15 residues. V lost 3 bases and J lost 0, with 8 bases in between. Germline values: CDR1 SGHTA, CDR2 FQGNSA. The protocol was immunoSEQ multiplex PCR, while the TCRdb copy is restricted to in-frame clones and leaves out a portion. In the table there are 140,000 to 150,000 clones, roughly 91% of which are singletons. Concerning this clone: The antigen is not known.

Sequencing used peripheral blood, obtained 28 days after the second AZD1222 dose. This sequence joins TRBV7-2 and TRBJ2-2; a possible D gene is TRBD1 (5 bases). The clonotype originates from an adult who received the AZD1222 COVID-19 vaccine. Written as DNA, the CDR3 is TGTGCCAGCAGCTTTGGGGCTCCGAACACCGGGGAGCTGTTTTTT. Translation gives CASSFGAPNTGELFF.